The table lists the clone carrying this T cell receptor (beta chain) with a few counts. These data originate in a study of patients and donors after allogeneic stem cell transplantation. MiXCR, run by TCRdb on the RT-PCR reads, gives a single entry per CDR3 protein. Among roughly 250,000 distinct CDR3 sequences listed, roughly 14% were seen once. Germline values: CDR1 MNHEY, CDR2 SVGEGT. V was cut by 6 bases and J by 4 bases, with 15 bases left in between. The CDR3 has 15 residues. The receptor's source is a human donor who was either an allogeneic HSCT recipient or a stem cell or donor lymphocyte infusion donor (not recorded which). It is not recorded whose cells these are; they may come from a transplant donor. This chain links TRBV6-2 or TRBV6-3 with TRBJ2-2, with D tentatively TRBD1 (5 bases). Sequencing input: blood, either unsorted or a sorted T cell fraction (not recorded which). The CDR3 region is CASRGTSGPTGELFF. CDR3 bases: TGTGCCAGCAGAGGTACGTCAGGGCCCACCGGGGAGCTGTTTTTT.